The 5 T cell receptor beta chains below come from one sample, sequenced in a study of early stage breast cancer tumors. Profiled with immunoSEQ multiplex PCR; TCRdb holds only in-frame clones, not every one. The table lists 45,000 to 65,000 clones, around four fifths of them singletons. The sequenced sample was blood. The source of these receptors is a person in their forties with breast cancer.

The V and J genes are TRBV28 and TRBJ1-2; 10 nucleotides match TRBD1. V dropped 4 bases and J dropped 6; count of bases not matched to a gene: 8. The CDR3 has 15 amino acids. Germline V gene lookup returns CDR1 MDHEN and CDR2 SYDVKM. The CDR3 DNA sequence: TGTGCCAGCAGTTCCGGGACAGGGGAAATTGATGGCTACACCTTC. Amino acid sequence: CASSSGTGEIDGYTF.

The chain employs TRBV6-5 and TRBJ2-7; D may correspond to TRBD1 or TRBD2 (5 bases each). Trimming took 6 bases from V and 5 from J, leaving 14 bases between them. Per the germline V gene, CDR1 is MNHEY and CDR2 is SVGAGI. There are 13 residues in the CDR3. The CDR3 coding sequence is TGTGCCAGCAGGAGGGGTGTACCCAACGAGCAGTACTTC. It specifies CASRRGVPNEQYF.

The CDR3 protein is CASSQTAMNTEAFF. In nucleotides, the CDR3 is TGTGCCAGCAGCCAGACAGCTATGAACACTGAAGCTTTCTTT. The chain is built from TRBV11-2 and TRBJ1-1; D is possibly TRBD1 (5 bases). This CDR3 is 14 amino acids long. Germline values: CDR1 SGHAT, CDR2 FQNNGV. Trimming took off 5 bases at V and 0 bases at J, with 10 bases between the two ends. Based on the CDR3 plus reference TRBV11-2 and TRBJ1-1, the full variable domain is EAGVAQSPRYKIIEKRQSVAFWCNPISGHATLYWYQQILGQGPKLLIQFQNNGVVDDSQLPKDRFSAERLKGVDSTLKIQPAKLEDSAVYLCASSQTAMNTEAFFGQGTRLTVV.

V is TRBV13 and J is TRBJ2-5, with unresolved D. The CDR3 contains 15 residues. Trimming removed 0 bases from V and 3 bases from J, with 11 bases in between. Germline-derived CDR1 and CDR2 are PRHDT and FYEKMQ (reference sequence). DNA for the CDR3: TGTGCCAGCAGCTTAGGGCGCCCAACCGAAGAGACCCAGTACTTC. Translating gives CASSLGRPTEETQYF.

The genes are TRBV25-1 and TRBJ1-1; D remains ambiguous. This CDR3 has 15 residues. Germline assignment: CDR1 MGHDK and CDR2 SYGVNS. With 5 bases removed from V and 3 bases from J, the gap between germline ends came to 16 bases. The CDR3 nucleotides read TGTGCCAGCAGTAGCCTTCAACCGGAGCACACTGAAGCTTTCTTT. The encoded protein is CASSSLQPEHTEAFF.